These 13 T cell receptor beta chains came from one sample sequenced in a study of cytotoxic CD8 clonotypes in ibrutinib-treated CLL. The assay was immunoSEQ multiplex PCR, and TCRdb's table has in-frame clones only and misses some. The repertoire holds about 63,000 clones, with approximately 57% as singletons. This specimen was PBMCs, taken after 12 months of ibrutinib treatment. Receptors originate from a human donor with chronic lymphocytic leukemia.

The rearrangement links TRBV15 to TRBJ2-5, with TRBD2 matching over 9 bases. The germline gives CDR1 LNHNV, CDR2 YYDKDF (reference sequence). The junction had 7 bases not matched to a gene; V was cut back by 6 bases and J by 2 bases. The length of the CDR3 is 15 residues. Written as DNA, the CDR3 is TGTGCCACCAGTGGACTAGCGAGGGGGCAAGAGACCCAGTACTTC. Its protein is CATSGLARGQETQYF.

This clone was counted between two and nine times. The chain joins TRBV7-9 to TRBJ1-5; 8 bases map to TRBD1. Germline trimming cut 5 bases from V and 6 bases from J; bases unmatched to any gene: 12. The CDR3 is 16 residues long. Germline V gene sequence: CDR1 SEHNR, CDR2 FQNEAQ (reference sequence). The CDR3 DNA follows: TGTGCCAGCAGCACGGGACAGGCCGCGGGGGGTCAGCCCCAGCATTTT. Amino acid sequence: CASSTGQAAGGQPQHF.

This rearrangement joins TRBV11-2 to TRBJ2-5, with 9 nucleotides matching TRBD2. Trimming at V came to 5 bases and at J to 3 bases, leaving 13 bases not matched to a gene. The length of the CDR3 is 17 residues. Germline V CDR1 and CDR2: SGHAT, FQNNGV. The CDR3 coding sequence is TGTGCCAGCAGCCCGATTGCGGCGGGGGGGCCGGAAGAGACCCAGTACTTC. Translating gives CASSPIAAGGPEETQYF.

CDR3 sequence: CASRDRAASTDTQYF. The CDR3 bases are TGTGCCAGCAGAGACAGGGCAGCAAGCACAGATACGCAGTATTTT. This rearrangement joins TRBV13 to TRBJ2-3, with TRBD1 identical over 7 bases. V shed 6 bases, J shed 0 bases, and the junction held 6 bases outside the gene matches. The CDR3 extends over 15 amino acids. The germline V gene encodes CDR1 PRHDT and CDR2 FYEKMQ (reference sequence). The variable domain in full, with the rest retrieved from reference TRBV13 and TRBJ2-3, is AAGVIQSPRHLIKEKRETATLKCYPIPRHDTVYWYQQGPGQDPQFLISFYEKMQSDKGSIPDRFSAQQFSDYHSELNMSSLELGDSALYFCASRDRAASTDTQYFGPGTRLTVL.

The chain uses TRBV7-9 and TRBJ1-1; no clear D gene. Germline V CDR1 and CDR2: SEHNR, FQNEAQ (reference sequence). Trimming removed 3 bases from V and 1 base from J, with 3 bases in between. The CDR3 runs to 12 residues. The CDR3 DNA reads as TGTGCCAGCAGCTTCTCGAACACTGAAGCTTTCTTT. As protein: CASSFSNTEAFF.

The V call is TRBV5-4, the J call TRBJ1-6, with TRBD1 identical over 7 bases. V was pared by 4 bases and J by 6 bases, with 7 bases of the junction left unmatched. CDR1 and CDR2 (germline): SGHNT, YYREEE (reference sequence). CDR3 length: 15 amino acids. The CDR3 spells CASSETGSGNSPLHF. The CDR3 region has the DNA TGTGCCAGCAGCGAGACAGGGTCTGGTAATTCACCCCTCCACTTT.

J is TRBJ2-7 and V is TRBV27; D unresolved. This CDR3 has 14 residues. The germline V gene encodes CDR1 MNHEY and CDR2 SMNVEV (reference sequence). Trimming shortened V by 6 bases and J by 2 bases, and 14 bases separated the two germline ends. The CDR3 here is CASRDAQKTYEQYV. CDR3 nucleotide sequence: TGTGCCAGCAGGGATGCACAGAAGACCTACGAGCAGTACGTC.

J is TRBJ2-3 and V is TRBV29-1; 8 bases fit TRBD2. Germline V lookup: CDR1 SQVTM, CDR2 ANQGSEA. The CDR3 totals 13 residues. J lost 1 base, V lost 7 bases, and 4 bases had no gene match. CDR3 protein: CSAQTSGTDTQYF. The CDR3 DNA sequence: TGCAGCGCCCAGACTAGCGGCACAGATACGCAGTATTTT.

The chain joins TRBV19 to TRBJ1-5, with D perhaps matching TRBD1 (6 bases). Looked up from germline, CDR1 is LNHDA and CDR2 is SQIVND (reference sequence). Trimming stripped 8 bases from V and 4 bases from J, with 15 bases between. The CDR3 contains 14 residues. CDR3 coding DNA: TGTGCCAGTTGGGAGGGGGGACCTAATCAGCCCCAGCATTTT. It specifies CASWEGGPNQPQHF.

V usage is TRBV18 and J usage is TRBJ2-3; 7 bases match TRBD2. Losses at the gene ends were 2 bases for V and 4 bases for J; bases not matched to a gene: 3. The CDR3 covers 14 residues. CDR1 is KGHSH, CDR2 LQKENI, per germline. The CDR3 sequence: CASSPGGGADTQYF. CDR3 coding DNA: TGTGCCAGCTCACCAGGGGGGGGAGCAGATACGCAGTATTTT.

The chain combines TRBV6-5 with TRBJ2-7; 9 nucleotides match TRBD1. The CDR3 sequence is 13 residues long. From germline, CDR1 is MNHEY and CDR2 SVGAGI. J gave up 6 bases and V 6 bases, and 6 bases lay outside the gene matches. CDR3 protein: CASRDRGIGEQYV. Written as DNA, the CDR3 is TGTGCCAGCAGGGACAGGGGTATTGGCGAGCAGTACGTC.

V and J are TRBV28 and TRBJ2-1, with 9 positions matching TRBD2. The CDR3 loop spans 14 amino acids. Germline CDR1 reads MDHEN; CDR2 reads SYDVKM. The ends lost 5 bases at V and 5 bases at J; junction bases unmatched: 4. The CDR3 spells CASSVSGSHNEQFF. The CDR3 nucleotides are TGTGCCAGCAGTGTTAGCGGGAGCCACAATGAGCAGTTCTTC.

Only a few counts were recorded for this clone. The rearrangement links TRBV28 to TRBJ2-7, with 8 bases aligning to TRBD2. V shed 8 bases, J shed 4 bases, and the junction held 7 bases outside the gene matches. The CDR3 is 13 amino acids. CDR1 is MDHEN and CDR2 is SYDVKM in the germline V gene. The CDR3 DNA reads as TGTGCCAGCGAGGGAAGCGGGAGTTACGAGCAGTACTTC. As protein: CASEGSGSYEQYF. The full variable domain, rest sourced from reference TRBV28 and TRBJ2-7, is DVKVTQSSRYLVKRTGEKVFLECVQDMDHENMFWYRQDPGLGLRLIYFSYDVKMKEKGDIPEGYSVSREKKERFSLILESASTNQTSMYLCASEGSGSYEQYFGPGTRLTVT.